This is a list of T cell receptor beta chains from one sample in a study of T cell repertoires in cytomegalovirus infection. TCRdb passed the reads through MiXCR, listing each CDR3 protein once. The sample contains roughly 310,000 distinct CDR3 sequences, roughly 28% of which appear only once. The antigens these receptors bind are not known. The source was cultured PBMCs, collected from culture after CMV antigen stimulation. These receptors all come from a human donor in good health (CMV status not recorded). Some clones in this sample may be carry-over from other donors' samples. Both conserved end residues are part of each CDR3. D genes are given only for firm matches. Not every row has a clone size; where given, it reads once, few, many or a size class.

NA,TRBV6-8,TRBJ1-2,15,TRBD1,CASSSTGKANYGYTF,TGTGCCAGCAGTTCGACAGGGAAGGCTAACTATGGCTACACCTTC
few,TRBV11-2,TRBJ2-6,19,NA,CASSTQRGTRVRGANVLTF,TGTGCCAGCAGCACCCAACGCGGGACAAGGGTCCGAGGGGCCAACGTCCTGACTTTC
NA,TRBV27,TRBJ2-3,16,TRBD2,CASSLPSGRGADTQYF,TGTGCCAGCAGTCTCCCTAGCGGGAGGGGGGCAGATACGCAGTATTTT
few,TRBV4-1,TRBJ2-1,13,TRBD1,CASGDRRGNEQFF,TGCGCCAGCGGGGACAGGCGCGGCAATGAGCAGTTCTTC
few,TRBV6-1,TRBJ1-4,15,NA,CASTRASSGNEKLFF,TGTGCCAGCACCCGGGCCTCCTCCGGGAATGAAAAACTGTTTTTT
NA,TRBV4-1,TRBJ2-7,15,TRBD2,CASSQAVGGSYEQYF,TGCGCCAGCAGCCAAGCTGTGGGGGGGTCCTACGAGCAGTACTTC
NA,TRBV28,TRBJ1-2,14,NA,CASSLGLHGGGYTF,TGTGCCAGCAGTTTGGGACTGCATGGTGGCGGCTACACCTTC
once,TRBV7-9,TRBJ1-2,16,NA,CASSSPGLGANYGYTF,TGTGCCAGCAGCTCACCCGGTTTAGGGGCCAACTATGGCTACACCTTC
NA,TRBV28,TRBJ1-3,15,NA,CASIAGGFPGNTIYF,TGTGCCAGCATAGCTGGGGGCTTTCCCGGAAACACCATATATTTT
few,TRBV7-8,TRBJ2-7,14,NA,CASSLGRHTYEQYF,TGTGCCAGCAGCTTGGGCAGACACACCTACGAGCAGTACTTC
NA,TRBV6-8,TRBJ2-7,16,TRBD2,CASSSFTGGSAYEQYF,TGTGCCAGCAGTTCATTCACGGGAGGGTCCGCCTACGAGCAGTACTTC
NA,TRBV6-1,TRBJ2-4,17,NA,CASSFVTGNPKRNIQYF,TGTGCCAGCAGTTTTGTAACAGGGAATCCCAAAAGAAACATTCAGTACTTC
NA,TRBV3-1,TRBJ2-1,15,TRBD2,CASSQGLAGLREQFF,TGTGCCAGCAGCCAAGGACTAGCGGGACTTAGAGAGCAGTTCTTC
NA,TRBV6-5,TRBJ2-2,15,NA,CATTRRGRWAGELFF,TGTGCCACCACTCGGAGGGGGCGGTGGGCCGGGGAGCTGTTTTTT
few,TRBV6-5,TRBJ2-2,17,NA,CASSYSLHGGNTGELFF,TGTGCCAGCAGTTACTCCCTCCATGGCGGGAACACCGGGGAGCTGTTTTTT
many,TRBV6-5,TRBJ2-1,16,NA,CASSLSGTPHQTGQFF,TGTGCCAGCAGCCTATCAGGGACACCCCATCAAACAGGGCAGTTCTTC
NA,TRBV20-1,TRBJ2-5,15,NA,CSARDPRDNTETQYF,TGCAGTGCTAGAGATCCTAGGGACAATACAGAGACCCAGTACTTC
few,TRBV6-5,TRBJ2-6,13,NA,CASSYPGANVLTF,TGTGCCAGCAGTTACCCCGGGGCCAACGTCCTGACTTTC
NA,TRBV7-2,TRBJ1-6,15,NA,CASRPPQGWGSPLHF,TGTGCCAGCAGGCCCCCCCAGGGGTGGGGTTCACCCCTCCACTTT
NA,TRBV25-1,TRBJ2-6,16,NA,CASIGSTLSGANVLTF,TGTGCCAGCATAGGCAGTACTCTATCTGGGGCCAACGTCCTGACTTTC
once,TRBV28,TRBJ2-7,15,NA,CASSLLPGVAYEQYF,TGTGCCAGCAGTTTATTGCCGGGAGTGGCCTACGAGCAGTACTTC
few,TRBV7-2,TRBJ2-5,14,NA,CASTQQGLQETQYF,TGTGCCAGCACCCAGCAGGGACTCCAAGAGACCCAGTACTTC
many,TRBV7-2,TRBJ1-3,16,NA,CASSLYLSSSGNTIYF,TGTGCCAGCAGCTTATATCTCTCGAGCTCTGGAAACACCATATATTTT
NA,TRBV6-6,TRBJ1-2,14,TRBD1,CASSPEGQGYGYTF,TGTGCCAGCAGCCCTGAGGGACAGGGCTATGGCTACACCTTC
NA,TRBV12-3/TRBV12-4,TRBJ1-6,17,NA,CASSTVTVAGYNSPLHF,TGTGCCAGCAGTACCGTGACGGTCGCCGGCTATAATTCACCCCTCCACTTT
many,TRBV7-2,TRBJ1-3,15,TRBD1,CASSLDRGSGNTIYF,TGTGCCAGCAGCCTCGACAGGGGAAGTGGAAACACCATATATTTT